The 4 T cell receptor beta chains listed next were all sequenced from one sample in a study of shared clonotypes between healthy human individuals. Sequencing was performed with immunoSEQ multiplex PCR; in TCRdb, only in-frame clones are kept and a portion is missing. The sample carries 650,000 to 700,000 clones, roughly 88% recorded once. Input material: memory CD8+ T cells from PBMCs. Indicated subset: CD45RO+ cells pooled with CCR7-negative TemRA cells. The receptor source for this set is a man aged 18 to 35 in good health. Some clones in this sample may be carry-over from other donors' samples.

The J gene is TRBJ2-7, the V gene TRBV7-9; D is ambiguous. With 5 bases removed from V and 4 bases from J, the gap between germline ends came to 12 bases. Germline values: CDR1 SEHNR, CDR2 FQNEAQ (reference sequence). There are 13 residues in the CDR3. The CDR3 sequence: CASSPPGFYEQYF. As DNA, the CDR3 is TGTGCCAGCAGCCCCCCTGGGTTTTACGAGCAGTACTTC.

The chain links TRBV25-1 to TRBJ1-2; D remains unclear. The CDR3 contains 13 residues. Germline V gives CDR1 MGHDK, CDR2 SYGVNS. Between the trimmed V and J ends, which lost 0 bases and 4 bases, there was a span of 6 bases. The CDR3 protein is CASSEYYSYGYTF. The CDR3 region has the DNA TGTGCCAGCAGTGAATATTACAGCTATGGCTACACCTTC.

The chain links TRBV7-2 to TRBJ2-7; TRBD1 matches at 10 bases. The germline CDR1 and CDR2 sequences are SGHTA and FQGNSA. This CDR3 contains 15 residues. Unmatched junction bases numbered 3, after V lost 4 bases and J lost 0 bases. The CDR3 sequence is CASSWGQGISYEQYF. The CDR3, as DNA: TGTGCCAGCAGCTGGGGACAGGGGATCTCCTACGAGCAGTACTTC.

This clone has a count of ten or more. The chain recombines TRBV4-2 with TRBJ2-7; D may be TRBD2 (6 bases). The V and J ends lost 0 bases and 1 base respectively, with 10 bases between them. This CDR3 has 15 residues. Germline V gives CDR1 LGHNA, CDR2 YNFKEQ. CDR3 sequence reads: CASSQDIGSSYEQYF. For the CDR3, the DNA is TGTGCCAGCAGCCAAGATATCGGGAGTTCCTACGAGCAGTACTTC.